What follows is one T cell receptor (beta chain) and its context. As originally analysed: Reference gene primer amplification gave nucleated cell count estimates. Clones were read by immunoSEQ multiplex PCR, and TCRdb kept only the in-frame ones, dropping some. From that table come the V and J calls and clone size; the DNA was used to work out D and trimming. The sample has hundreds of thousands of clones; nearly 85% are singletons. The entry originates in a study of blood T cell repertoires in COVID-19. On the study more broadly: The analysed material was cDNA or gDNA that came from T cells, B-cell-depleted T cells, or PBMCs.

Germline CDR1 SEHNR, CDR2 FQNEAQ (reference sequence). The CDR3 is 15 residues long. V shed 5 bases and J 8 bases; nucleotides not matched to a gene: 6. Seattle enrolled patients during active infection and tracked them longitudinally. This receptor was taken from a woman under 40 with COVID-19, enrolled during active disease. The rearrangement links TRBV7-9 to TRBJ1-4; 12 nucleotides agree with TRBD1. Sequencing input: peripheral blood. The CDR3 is CASSPPGQGAEKLFF. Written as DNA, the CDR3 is TGTGCCAGCAGCCCGCCGGGACAGGGGGCCGAAAAACTGTTTTTT.